The sequence of this T cell receptor beta chain was determined in a study of blood T cell repertoires in COVID-19. Across the whole study: Sample material is recorded as cDNA or gDNA derived from T cells, B-cell-depleted T cells, or PBMCs.

Sequenced by immunoSEQ multiplex PCR; TCRdb stores in-frame clones only, minus some. The sample holds approximately 100,000 clones, roughly 86% seen once. The CDR3 consists of 15 residues. CDR1 SEHNR and CDR2 FQNEAQ come from the germline V gene (reference sequence). V lost 2 bases, J lost 5 bases, and 15 bases lay in between. The source of this sequence is a woman in her thirties with acute or convalescent COVID-19. The rearrangement links TRBV7-9 to TRBJ1-2, with D perhaps TRBD1 (6 bases). Specimen: peripheral blood. The DNA for the CDR3 is TGTGCCAGCAGCTTACAGGGGAACGGCGAATATGGCTACACCTTC. This sequence encodes CASSLQGNGEYGYTF.